Given below is one T cell receptor (beta chain) in context. The antigen this receptor binds is unknown. CDR1 and CDR2 are drawn from the germline V gene: SGHDT, YYEEEE. The CDR3, from cysteine to phenylalanine, totals 15 residues. No DNA is listed. The listed sequencing device is Illumina HiSeq 2000. 5'RACE template switching, by which a universal primer site and unique molecular identifiers were added, was used to make TCR beta cDNA libraries. Priming for cDNA synthesis came from the TCR beta constant segment, and two successive PCR amplification steps followed. The published analysis was carried out like this. MIGEC was used to demultiplex reads and group reads by UMI, and MiTCR was used to assemble and quantify clonotypes. To exclude erroneous sequences, any TCR cDNA sequence not supported by at least two reads was discarded. Downstream repertoire analysis used the tcR package, and clonotypes were matched across fractions by CDR3 nucleotide sequence plus V segment. Antigen specificity was annotated against VDJdb with VDJmatch, allowing one amino acid substitution in CDR3. The reads went through TCRdb reprocessing, and each CDR3 protein sequence gets one entry with no DNA. The V and J calls and clone size are TCRdb's, not the authors'. The sample table on file contains roughly 450,000 distinct CDR3 sequences. 1.4% of the sample rests with the top ten.

A commercial ELISA kit detecting HCMV-specific IgG in serum was used to determine HCMV serostatus. Peripheral blood mononuclear cells were isolated from blood by Ficoll density gradient centrifugation. This entry is derived from a study of T cells expressing NK-cell markers (dated by TCRdb to about 2020). About the investigation overall: Three sorted T-cell subsets (CD3+CD56+NKG2C+, CD3+CD56+NKG2C- and CD3+CD56-NKG2C+) from fewer than 10 donors had their TCR beta-chain repertoires profiled. Of the eight sequenced donors, seven were found to be HCMV-seropositive and one was found to be HCMV-seronegative. The eight sequenced donors were randomly selected healthy volunteers, three men and five women. The libraries were sequenced on Illumina HiSeq 2000/2500, MiSeq or NextSeq, producing 2 x 150 bp reads. The research as a whole found: Those dominant clonotypes were again the most abundant among CD3+CD56-NKG2C+ cells in four donors, at about 28.3-65%. In six donors, the dominant CD3+CD56+NKG2C+ clonotypes were among the top 10 CD8+ clonotypes and accounted for about 1.0-7.5% of CD8+ T cells. Whether the expanded NKG2C-expressing T cell clones were specific for HCMV antigens was left unclear.

This TCR came from a woman between 45 and 60 years old in good health. Donor details come from another sample of the same person, matched by shared clones. The chain employs TRBV5-6 and TRBJ2-5; TCRdb designates TRBD1, a call that cannot be tested without DNA. The sequenced sample was blood T cells: a sorted CD56 or NKG2C T cell subset, CD4+ or CD8+ T cells, or bulk PBMC T cells (not recorded which). Here the CDR3 is given as CASSGGQGRLETQYF.